Below are 14 T cell receptor beta chains sequenced from a single sample in a study of technical replicates of blood from four donors. Sequencing used immunoSEQ multiplex PCR; TCRdb keeps in-frame clones, though not all of them. The sample has 55,000 to 65,000 clones, about 96% seen once; the top ten hold approximately 0.18%. What was sequenced was T cells isolated from PBMCs. The receptors were gathered from a human donor in good health.

The gene calls are TRBV5-1 and TRBJ2-7; a weak D match, TRBD1 (5 bases). From germline, CDR1 is SGHRS and CDR2 YFSETQ. The CDR3 totals 14 residues. The V end was cut by 0 bases, the J end by 2 bases, with 9 bases between. CDR3 sequence: CASSLAGFAYEQYF. The CDR3 DNA is TGCGCCAGCAGCTTGGCAGGGTTTGCCTACGAGCAGTACTTC.

The gene calls are TRBV5-1 and TRBJ2-3; 8 nucleotides agree with TRBD2. The CDR3 consists of 16 residues. Germline V gene data show CDR1 as SGHRS and CDR2 as YFSETQ. Trimming took 2 bases from V and 2 from J; bases not matched to a gene: 7. DNA for the CDR3: TGCGCCAGCAGCTTCTTTAGCGGGATTACCACAGATACGCAGTATTTT. This gives the protein CASSFFSGITTDTQYF. Together with reference TRBV5-1 and TRBJ2-3, the CDR3 gives the full variable domain: KAGVTQTPRYLIKTRGQQVTLSCSPISGHRSVSWYQQTPGQGLQFLFEYFSETQRNKGNFPGRFSGRQFSNSRSEMNVSTLELGDSALYLCASSFFSGITTDTQYFGPGTRLTVL.

The chain uses TRBV7-2 and TRBJ2-1, with D uncertain. The CDR3 covers 16 residues. V was pared by 0 bases and J by 5 bases, with 14 bases between. Germline CDR1 and CDR2: SGHTA and FQGNSA. In nucleotides, the CDR3 is TGTGCCAGCAGCTTAGCCGGTTGGCGGTCAGACAATGAGCAGTTCTTC. This gives the protein CASSLAGWRSDNEQFF.

The chain links TRBV7-9 to TRBJ2-1; D is perhaps TRBD2 (7 bases). The V gene lost 8 bases and the J gene lost 4 bases, with 15 bases spanning the gap. The germline CDR1 and CDR2 sequences are SEHNR and FQNEAQ (reference sequence). The CDR3 is 14 residues long. The chain's CDR3 is CASGGAGRYNEQFF. In DNA, the CDR3 is TGTGCCAGCGGGGGCGCCGGGAGGTACAATGAGCAGTTCTTC.

The gene calls are TRBV2 and TRBJ1-1; no definite D call. This CDR3 is 14 amino acids long. The V end lost 3 bases, the J end lost 1 base, and 9 bases lay between the germline ends. Per germline, CDR1 SNHLY and CDR2 FYNNEI. The CDR3 spells CASSDRAGNTEAFF. The CDR3 DNA reads TGTGCCAGCAGTGATAGGGCGGGGAACACTGAAGCTTTCTTT.

V usage is TRBV10-1 and J usage is TRBJ1-2; a weak D match, TRBD1 (5 bases). Between the trimmed V and J ends, which lost 4 bases and 1 base, there was a span of 16 bases. CDR3 length: 16 amino acids. From germline, CDR1 is WNHNN and CDR2 SYGVQD (reference sequence). The CDR3 DNA is TGCGCCAGCAGTGTCCCTCGGCAGGGCGTTAACTATGGCTACACCTTC. It yields the protein CASSVPRQGVNYGYTF.

This chain connects TRBV19 to TRBJ2-7, with TRBD2 matching over 8 bases. With V trimmed by 5 bases and J by 4 bases, 10 bases remained unmatched. This CDR3 region has 15 residues. Germline V gives CDR1 LNHDA, CDR2 SQIVND (reference sequence). The CDR3 DNA is TGTGCCAGTAGTCTCGTACTAGCGGAAAGATACGAGCAGTACTTC. It is translated as CASSLVLAERYEQYF.

The chain combines TRBV2 with TRBJ1-5; perhaps TRBD1 as D (5 bases). Trimming shortened V by 7 bases and J by 3 bases, and 10 bases separated the two germline ends. Germline CDR1 reads SNHLY; CDR2 reads FYNNEI. This CDR3 spans 13 amino acids. The CDR3 protein is CASNRQSNQPQHF. Here the CDR3 DNA reads TGTGCCAGCAATCGACAGTCCAATCAGCCCCAGCATTTT. The variable domain in full, completed from reference TRBV2 and TRBJ1-5, reads EPEVTQTPSHQVTQMGQEVILRCVPISNHLYFYWYRQILGQKVEFLVSFYNNEISEKSEIFDDQFSVERPDGSNFTLKIRSTKLEDSAMYFCASNRQSNQPQHFGDGTRLSIL.

The V call is TRBV7-2, the J call TRBJ1-3; tentatively, D is TRBD1 (5 bases). The CDR3 covers 15 residues. With 5 bases removed from V and 1 base from J, the gap between germline ends came to 12 bases. Germline CDR1 reads SGHTA; CDR2 reads FQGNSA. CDR3 DNA sequence: TGTGCCAGCAGCGGGACTGTAGGATCTGGAAACACCATATATTTT. Translating it yields CASSGTVGSGNTIYF.

The chain couples TRBV25-1 to TRBJ1-3, with 7 nucleotides matching TRBD1. Germline loops: CDR1 MGHDK, CDR2 SYGVNS. V dropped 3 bases and J dropped 1; count of bases not matched to a gene: 3. This CDR3 has 15 residues. DNA for the CDR3: TGTGCCAGCAGTGACTCCAGGGGGTCTGGAAACACCATATATTTT. Its translation is CASSDSRGSGNTIYF.

The V call is TRBV7-3, the J call TRBJ2-3, with 7 bases lining up with TRBD1. In germline, CDR1 is SGHTA, CDR2 FQGTGA. The CDR3 contains 15 residues. Germline trimming cut 4 bases from V and 1 base from J; bases unmatched to any gene: 5. CDR3 sequence reads: CASSSTGQGTDTQYF. CDR3 sequence (DNA): TGTGCCAGCAGCTCAACAGGACAGGGCACAGATACGCAGTATTTT.

V gene TRBV6-6 combines with J gene TRBJ1-5; no reliable D call. The CDR3 loop spans 14 amino acids. CDR1 is MNHNY, CDR2 SVGAGI, per germline (reference sequence). Trimming removed 0 bases from V and 6 bases from J, with 9 bases in between. The DNA of the CDR3 is TGTGCCAGCAGTTACTCGGGCCTCAGTCAGCCCCAGCATTTT. Translated: CASSYSGLSQPQHF.

The V and J genes are TRBV28 and TRBJ2-1; D remains unclear. Germline V CDR1 and CDR2: MDHEN, SYDVKM. Trimming took 6 bases from V and 6 from J, leaving 3 bases between them. CDR3 length: 10 amino acids. For the CDR3, the DNA is TGTGCCAGCAGGAGCAATGAGCAGTTCTTC. Protein sequence: CASRSNEQFF.

CDR3 DNA: TGTGCCAGCAGCTGGGGACAGGGATGGGATAATGGCTACACCTTC. This codes for CASSWGQGWDNGYTF. This rearrangement joins TRBV7-9 to TRBJ1-2; 9 nucleotides agree with TRBD1. Trimming at V came to 4 bases and at J to 6 bases, leaving 9 bases not matched to a gene. CDR1 is SEHNR, CDR2 FQNEAQ, per germline (reference sequence). This CDR3 is 15 amino acids long.